Listed below are T cell receptor beta chains from one sample, sequenced in a study of T cell changes during pregnancy in multiple sclerosis. Here immunoSEQ multiplex PCR was the method, and the copy in TCRdb shows in-frame clones only, minus some. The sample has 25,000 to 40,000 clones; 80% to 90% are singletons. The input for sequencing was CD8+ T cells from peripheral blood mononuclear cells, taken in the third trimester of pregnancy. Every receptor here comes from a female donor with multiple sclerosis, enrolled in a pregnancy study. Both conserved end residues are part of each CDR3. The D gene is left open where the match is weak. A row's size may be missing; if present it is once, few, many or a size class.

abundance	v_gene	j_gene	d_gene	CDR3aa	CDR3nt
-	TRBV4-1	TRBJ1-5	TRBD1	CASSQDAGQGHQPQHF	TGCGCCAGCAGCCAAGATGCGGGACAGGGTCATCAGCCCCAGCATTTT
-	TRBV5-1	TRBJ2-5	-	CASSLSPKETQYF	TGCGCCAGCAGCTTGTCCCCCAAAGAGACCCAGTACTTC
-	TRBV9	TRBJ1-6	TRBD1	CASSEQGFNSPLHF	TGTGCCAGCAGCGAACAGGGGTTTAATTCACCCCTCCACTTT
-	TRBV6-5	TRBJ1-2	TRBD1	CASSYRDSAHYGYTF	TGTGCCAGCAGTTACCGGGACAGCGCACACTATGGCTACACCTTC
-	TRBV9	TRBJ2-7	-	CASSVEGLSYEQYF	TGTGCCAGCAGCGTGGAGGGGCTGTCCTACGAGCAGTACTTC
-	TRBV6-6	TRBJ2-7	-	CASSYSTYEQYF	TGTGCCAGCAGTTACTCGACTTACGAGCAGTACTTC
-	TRBV2	TRBJ1-6	TRBD1	CASSEGQGVNSPLHF	TGTGCCAGCAGCGAAGGACAGGGAGTAAATTCACCCCTCCACTTT
-	TRBV9	TRBJ2-1	TRBD2	CASSPRGGATNEQFF	TGTGCCAGCAGCCCCCGGGGGGGGGCCACAAATGAGCAGTTCTTC
-	TRBV2	TRBJ2-7	TRBD1	CASSVSQGAPYEQYF	TGTGCCAGCAGTGTATCCCAGGGGGCCCCCTACGAGCAGTACTTC
-	TRBV19	TRBJ2-5	TRBD1	CASSTTTGVRETQYF	TGTGCCAGTAGTACGACTACAGGGGTTCGAGAGACCCAGTACTTC
-	TRBV6-5	TRBJ2-1	-	CASSFTSKNEQFF	TGTGCCAGCAGTTTCACTAGTAAGAATGAGCAGTTCTTC
-	TRBV27	TRBJ2-7	TRBD2	CASSSLGLAGTEQYF	TGTGCCAGCAGTTCCCTCGGCCTAGCGGGAACCGAGCAGTACTTC
-	TRBV28	TRBJ2-7	TRBD2	CASRGSHYEQYF	TGTGCCAGCCGCGGGAGCCACTACGAGCAGTACTTC
-	TRBV5-1	TRBJ2-7	TRBD1	CASSLPGTGASYEQYF	TGCGCCAGCAGCTTACCTGGGACAGGGGCCTCCTACGAGCAGTACTTC
-	TRBV11-1	TRBJ2-7	-	CASSRMASEDEQYF	TGTGCCAGCAGCAGGATGGCCTCGGAGGACGAGCAGTACTTC
-	TRBV7-8	TRBJ2-2	-	CASSQNPGLALGELFF	TGTGCCAGCAGCCAGAATCCGGGACTCGCTCTCGGGGAGCTGTTTTTT
-	TRBV5-1	TRBJ1-1	TRBD1	CASSSRDRGTEAFF	TGCGCCAGCAGCTCCCGGGACAGGGGCACTGAAGCTTTCTTT
-	TRBV7-6	TRBJ2-7	-	CASSLGRSYEQYF	TGTGCCAGCAGCTTAGGGAGGTCCTACGAGCAGTACTTC
-	TRBV19	TRBJ1-1	-	CASSMEGLPRKEAFF	TGTGCCAGTAGTATGGAAGGACTTCCCCGAAAGGAGGCTTTCTTT
-	TRBV6-1	TRBJ2-5	-	CATSFRALQETQYF	TGTGCCACCTCGTTCAGGGCACTTCAAGAGACCCAGTACTTC
-	TRBV9	TRBJ2-2	TRBD2	CASSPYGLASTGELFF	TGTGCCAGCAGCCCCTACGGACTAGCCAGCACCGGGGAGCTGTTTTTT
-	TRBV6-1	TRBJ2-7	TRBD2	CASSEATGGPYEQYF	TGTGCCAGCAGTGAAGCGACGGGAGGGCCCTACGAGCAGTACTTC
-	TRBV7-9	TRBJ2-5	TRBD2	CASSPGTSQETQYF	TGTGCCAGCAGCCCCGGGACTAGCCAAGAGACCCAGTACTTC
-	TRBV7-9	TRBJ2-3	-	CASSQDSTDTQYF	TGTGCCAGCAGCCAGGACTCCACAGATACGCAGTATTTT
-	TRBV29-1	TRBJ1-2	-	CSVPSGGVRGYTF	TGCAGCGTCCCCTCGGGAGGAGTTCGTGGCTACACCTTC
once	TRBV7-3	TRBJ2-3	TRBD2	CASSRAGATDTQYF	TGTGCCAGCAGTCGCGCGGGAGCAACAGATACGCAGTATTTT
few	TRBV2	TRBJ2-7	TRBD2	CASTSTTSGNPYEQYF	TGTGCCAGCACCTCCACGACTAGCGGGAACCCCTACGAGCAGTACTTC
-	TRBV6-1	TRBJ2-1	TRBD1	CASRSRDRKNEQFF	TGTGCCAGCAGGTCCCGGGACAGGAAAAATGAGCAGTTCTTC
-	TRBV7-9	TRBJ2-7	-	CASSTKTTGTSYEQYF	TGTGCCAGCAGCACCAAGACAACTGGTACCTCCTACGAGCAGTACTTC
-	TRBV7-8	TRBJ2-7	-	CASSFRVRSYEQYF	TGTGCCAGCAGCTTTCGAGTGCGCTCCTACGAGCAGTACTTC
-	TRBV6-5	TRBJ2-7	TRBD1	CASRPGTGVNEQYF	TGTGCCAGCAGACCCGGGACAGGGGTGAACGAGCAGTACTTC
-	TRBV5-4	TRBJ2-5	-	CASSLSELKETQYF	TGTGCCAGCAGCTTGTCTGAGTTGAAAGAGACCCAGTACTTC
-	TRBV4-2	TRBJ2-2	-	CASSPGPPSEGAYGELFF	TGTGCCAGCAGCCCCGGCCCCCCTAGCGAGGGGGCGTACGGGGAGCTGTTTTTT
-	TRBV7-6	TRBJ1-1	-	CASSRGGGNEAFF	TGTGCCAGCAGCCGGGGAGGAGGCAATGAAGCTTTCTTT
-	TRBV5-1	TRBJ2-1	TRBD2	CASSFTGGPVDEQFF	TGCGCCAGCAGCTTCACGGGAGGGCCGGTCGATGAGCAGTTCTTC
-	TRBV27	TRBJ1-3	-	CASSPSGMPGNTIYF	TGTGCCAGCAGTCCATCCGGGATGCCTGGAAACACCATATATTTT
-	TRBV2	TRBJ1-1	TRBD1	CASRNRGNTEAFF	TGTGCCAGCAGAAACAGGGGGAACACTGAAGCTTTCTTT
-	TRBV27	TRBJ1-1	TRBD1	CASSGTGSSAFF	TGTGCCAGCAGCGGGACAGGGTCAAGCGCTTTCTTT
-	TRBV6-6	TRBJ1-1	-	CASSYGPTEAFF	TGTGCCAGCAGTTACGGGCCCACTGAAGCTTTCTTT
-	TRBV7-8	TRBJ1-6	-	CASSLSPGVNSPLHF	TGTGCCAGCAGCTTAAGCCCAGGGGTTAATTCACCCCTCCACTTT
-	TRBV27	TRBJ1-2	TRBD1	CASSSGTGHFGYTF	TGTGCCAGCAGTTCCGGGACAGGACATTTTGGCTACACCTTC
-	TRBV27	TRBJ2-7	-	CASRRGSAYEQYF	TGTGCCAGCAGGCGCGGATCTGCCTACGAGCAGTACTTC
medium-sized	TRBV28	TRBJ1-1	TRBD1	CASSPWTGASTEAFF	TGTGCCAGCAGTCCATGGACAGGGGCAAGCACTGAAGCTTTCTTT
-	TRBV29-1	TRBJ2-5	-	CSIEGADYQETQYF	TGCAGCATCGAAGGTGCGGACTACCAAGAGACCCAGTACTTC
-	TRBV29-1	TRBJ1-2	-	CSVEDRVGYTF	TGCAGCGTTGAAGACAGGGTTGGCTACACCTTC
-	TRBV27	TRBJ1-5	-	CASSLNRAEPQHF	TGTGCCAGCAGTCTCAACAGGGCCGAGCCCCAGCATTTT
-	TRBV7-6	TRBJ2-1	TRBD2	CASSPRTSGRNEQFF	TGTGCCAGCAGCCCCCGGACTAGCGGGAGGAATGAGCAGTTCTTC
once	TRBV6-1	TRBJ1-5	TRBD1	CASSEGPGGVKQPQHF	TGTGCCAGCAGTGAAGGCCCAGGGGGAGTCAAACAGCCCCAGCATTTT
-	TRBV5-1	TRBJ1-1	TRBD1	CASSLEAGGTEAFF	TGCGCCAGCAGCTTGGAGGCAGGGGGCACTGAAGCTTTCTTT
-	TRBV7-8	TRBJ1-5	TRBD1	CASSPGGGRQPQHF	TGTGCCAGCAGCCCAGGAGGGGGCCGTCAGCCCCAGCATTTT
-	TRBV10-3	TRBJ2-2	-	CAIKPRTSNTGELFF	TGTGCCATCAAGCCCAGGACTTCAAACACCGGGGAGCTGTTTTTT
-	TRBV7-9	TRBJ2-7	TRBD1	CASSQPGTGYEQYF	TGTGCCAGCAGCCAGCCCGGGACAGGCTACGAGCAGTACTTC
-	TRBV15	TRBJ1-1	-	CATSRDLRGNTEAFF	TGTGCCACCAGCAGAGATTTAAGGGGGAACACTGAAGCTTTCTTT
-	TRBV4-1	TRBJ2-7	-	CASSQAGWNEQYF	TGCGCCAGCAGCCAAGCGGGGTGGAACGAGCAGTACTTC